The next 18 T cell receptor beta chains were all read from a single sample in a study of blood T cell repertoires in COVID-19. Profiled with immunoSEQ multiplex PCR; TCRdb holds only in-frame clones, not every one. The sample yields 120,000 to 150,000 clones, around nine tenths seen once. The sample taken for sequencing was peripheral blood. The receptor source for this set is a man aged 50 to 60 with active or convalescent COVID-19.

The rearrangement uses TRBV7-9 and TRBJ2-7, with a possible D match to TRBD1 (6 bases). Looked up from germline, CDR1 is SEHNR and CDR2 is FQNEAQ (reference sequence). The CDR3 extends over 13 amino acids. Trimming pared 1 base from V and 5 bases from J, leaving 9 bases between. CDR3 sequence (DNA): TGTGCCAGCAGCTTAGGGGGGCTGGACGAGCAGTACTTC. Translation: CASSLGGLDEQYF.

CDR3 nucleotides: TGTGCCAGCAGAGGGAGCGCTCCAACTAATGAAAAACTGTTTTTT. Encoded protein: CASRGSAPTNEKLFF. The rearrangement links TRBV28 to TRBJ1-4; D is undetermined. CDR3 size: 15 residues. V lost 6 bases and J 0 bases, leaving 11 bases between the germline ends. The germline CDR1 and CDR2 sequences are MDHEN and SYDVKM.

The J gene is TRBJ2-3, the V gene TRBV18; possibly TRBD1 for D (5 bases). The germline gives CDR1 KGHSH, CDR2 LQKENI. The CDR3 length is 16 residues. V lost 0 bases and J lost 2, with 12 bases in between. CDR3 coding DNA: TGTGCCAGCTCACCACCGAACAGGATCTACACAGATACGCAGTATTTT. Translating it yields CASSPPNRIYTDTQYF.

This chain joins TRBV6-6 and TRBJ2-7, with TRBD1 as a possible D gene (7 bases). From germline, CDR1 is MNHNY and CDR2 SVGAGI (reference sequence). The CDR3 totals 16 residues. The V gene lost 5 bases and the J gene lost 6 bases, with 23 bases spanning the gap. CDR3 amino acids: CASSQAGQGGPREQYF. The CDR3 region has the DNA TGTGCCAGCAGTCAGGCGGGGCAGGGGGGTCCTCGCGAGCAGTACTTC.

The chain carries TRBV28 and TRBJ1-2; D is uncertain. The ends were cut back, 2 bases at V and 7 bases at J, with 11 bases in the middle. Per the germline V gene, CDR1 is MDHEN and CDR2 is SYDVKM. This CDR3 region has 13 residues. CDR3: CASSLRGSRGYTF. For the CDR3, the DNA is TGTGCCAGCAGTTTAAGAGGGTCGCGTGGCTACACCTTC.

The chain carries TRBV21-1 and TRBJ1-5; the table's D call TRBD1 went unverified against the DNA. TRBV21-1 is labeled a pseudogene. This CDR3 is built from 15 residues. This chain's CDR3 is CASSTRQGMDQPQHF. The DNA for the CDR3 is TGTGCCAGCAGCACCCGACAGGGGATGGATCAGCCCCAGCATTTT.

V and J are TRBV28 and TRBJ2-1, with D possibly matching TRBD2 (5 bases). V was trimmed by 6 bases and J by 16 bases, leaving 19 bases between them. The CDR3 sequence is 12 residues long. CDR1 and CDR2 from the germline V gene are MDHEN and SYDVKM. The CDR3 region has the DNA TGTGCCAGCAGACATGACTGGGAGACAAAATTCTTC. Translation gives CASRHDWETKFF.

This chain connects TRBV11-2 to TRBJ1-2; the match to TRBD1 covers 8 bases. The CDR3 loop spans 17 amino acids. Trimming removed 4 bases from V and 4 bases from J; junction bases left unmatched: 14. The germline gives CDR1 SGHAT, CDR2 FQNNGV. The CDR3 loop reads CASSSRRTGSYGYGYTF. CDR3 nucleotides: TGTGCCAGCAGCTCACGCAGGACAGGGTCATATGGCTATGGCTACACCTTC. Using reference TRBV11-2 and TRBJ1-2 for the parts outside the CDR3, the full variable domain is EAGVAQSPRYKIIEKRQSVAFWCNPISGHATLYWYQQILGQGPKLLIQFQNNGVVDDSQLPKDRFSAERLKGVDSTLKIQPAKLEDSAVYLCASSSRRTGSYGYGYTFGSGTRLTVV.

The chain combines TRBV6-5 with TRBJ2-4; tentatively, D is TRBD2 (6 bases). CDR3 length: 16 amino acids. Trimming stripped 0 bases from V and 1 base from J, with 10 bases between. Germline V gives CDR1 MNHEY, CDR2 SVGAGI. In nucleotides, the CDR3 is TGTGCCAGCAGTTACTCGGCCAGCGGGGCCAAAAACATTCAGTACTTC. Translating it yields CASSYSASGAKNIQYF.

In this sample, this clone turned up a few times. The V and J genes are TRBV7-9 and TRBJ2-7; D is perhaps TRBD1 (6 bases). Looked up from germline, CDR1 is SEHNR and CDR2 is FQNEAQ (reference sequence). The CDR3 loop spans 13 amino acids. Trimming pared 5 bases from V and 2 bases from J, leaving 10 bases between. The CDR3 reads CASSRDTTYEQYF. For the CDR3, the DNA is TGTGCCAGCAGCCGGGACACAACCTACGAGCAGTACTTC.

The CDR3 DNA follows: TGTGCCAGCAGTTCCCTGAGCGGGTGGGACTCCTACGAGCAGTACTTC. Its translation is CASSSLSGWDSYEQYF. The rearrangement joins TRBV27 to TRBJ2-7; D might be TRBD2 (6 bases). The germline V and J ends were trimmed by 4 bases and 0 bases, with 16 bases remaining between them. The CDR3 loop spans 16 amino acids. From germline, CDR1 is MNHEY and CDR2 SMNVEV (reference sequence).

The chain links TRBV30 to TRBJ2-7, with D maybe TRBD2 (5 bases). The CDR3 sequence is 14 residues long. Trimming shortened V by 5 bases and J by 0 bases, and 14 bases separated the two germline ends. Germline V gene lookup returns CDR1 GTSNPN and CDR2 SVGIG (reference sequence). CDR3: CAWATGESSYEQYF. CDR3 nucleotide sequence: TGTGCCTGGGCGACCGGGGAGAGCTCCTACGAGCAGTACTTC.

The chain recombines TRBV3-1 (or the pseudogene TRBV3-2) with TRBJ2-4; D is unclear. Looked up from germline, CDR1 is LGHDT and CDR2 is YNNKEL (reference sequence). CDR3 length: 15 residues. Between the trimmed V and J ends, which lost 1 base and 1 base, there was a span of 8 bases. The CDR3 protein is CASSQGAVAKNIQYF. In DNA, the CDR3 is TGTGCCAGCAGCCAAGGGGCAGTGGCCAAAAACATTCAGTACTTC.

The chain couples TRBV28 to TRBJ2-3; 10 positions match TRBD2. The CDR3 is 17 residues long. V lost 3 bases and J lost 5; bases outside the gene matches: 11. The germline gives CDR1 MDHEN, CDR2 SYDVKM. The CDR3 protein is CASSFSTKREGQDTQYF. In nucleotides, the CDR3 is TGTGCCAGCAGTTTCTCAACAAAGCGGGAGGGCCAAGATACGCAGTATTTT. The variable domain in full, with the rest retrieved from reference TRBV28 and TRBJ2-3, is DVKVTQSSRYLVKRTGEKVFLECVQDMDHENMFWYRQDPGLGLRLIYFSYDVKMKEKGDIPEGYSVSREKKERFSLILESASTNQTSMYLCASSFSTKREGQDTQYFGPGTRLTVL.

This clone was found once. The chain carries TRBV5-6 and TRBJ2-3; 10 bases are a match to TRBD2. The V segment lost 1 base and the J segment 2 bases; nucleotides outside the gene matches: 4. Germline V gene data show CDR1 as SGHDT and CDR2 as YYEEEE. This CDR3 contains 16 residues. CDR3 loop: CASSLLTSGNTDTQYF. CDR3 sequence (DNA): TGTGCCAGCAGCTTGCTTACTAGCGGGAACACAGATACGCAGTATTTT. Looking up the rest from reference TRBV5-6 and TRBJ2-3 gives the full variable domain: DAGVTQSPTHLIKTRGQQVTLRCSPKSGHDTVSWYQQALGQGPQFIFQYYEEEERQRGNFPDRFSGHQFPNYSSELNVNALLLGDSALYLCASSLLTSGNTDTQYFGPGTRLTVL.

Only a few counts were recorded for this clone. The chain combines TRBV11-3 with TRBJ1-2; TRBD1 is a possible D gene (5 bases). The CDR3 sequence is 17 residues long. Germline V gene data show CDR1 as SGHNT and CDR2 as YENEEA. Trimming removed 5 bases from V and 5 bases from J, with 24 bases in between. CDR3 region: CASSAPIGVPTYYGYTF. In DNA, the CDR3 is TGTGCCAGCAGCGCCCCGATAGGGGTCCCAACCTATTATGGCTACACCTTC.

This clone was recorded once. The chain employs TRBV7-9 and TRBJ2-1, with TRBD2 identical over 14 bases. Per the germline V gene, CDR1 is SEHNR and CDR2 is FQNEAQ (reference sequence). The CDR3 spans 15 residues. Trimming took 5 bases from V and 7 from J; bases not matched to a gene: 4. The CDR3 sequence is CASSPGLAGVNEQFF. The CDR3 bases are TGTGCCAGCAGCCCGGGACTAGCGGGAGTAAATGAGCAGTTCTTC.

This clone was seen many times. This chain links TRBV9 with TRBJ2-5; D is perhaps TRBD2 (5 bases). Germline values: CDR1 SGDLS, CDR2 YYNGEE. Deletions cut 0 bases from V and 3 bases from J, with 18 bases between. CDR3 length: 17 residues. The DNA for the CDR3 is TGTGCCAGCAGCGTAGCTTTGGTCAGCGGCGGAGAAGAGACCCAGTACTTC. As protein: CASSVALVSGGEETQYF. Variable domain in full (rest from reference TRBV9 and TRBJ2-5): DSGVTQTPKHLITATGQRVTLRCSPRSGDLSVYWYQQSLDQGLQFLIQYYNGEERAKGNILERFSAQQFPDLHSELNLSSLELGDSALYFCASSVALVSGGEETQYFGPGTRLLVL.